This entry is about one T cell receptor (beta chain). The data stem from a study of somatic mutations in cytotoxic T cells in rheumatoid arthritis. Study overall: The researchers flow-sorted some T-cell populations stained with V beta antibodies and got nearly 100% purity, and these included V beta1+ cells sequenced for TCRB.

V was cut by 1 base and J by 0 bases, with 5 bases left in between. Germline values: CDR1 SGHAT, CDR2 FQDESV (reference sequence). This CDR3 spans 14 amino acids. Profiling relied on immunoSEQ multiplex PCR, and the TCRdb table lists in-frame clones only, not all of them. This sample has approximately 4,300 clones; roughly 72% occur once, and the top ten carry about 38%. Sequenced: CD8+ T cells sorted from blood. This clonotype was sampled from an adult with rheumatoid arthritis. V usage is TRBV11-1 and J usage is TRBJ2-3; D is uncertain. This CDR3 is CASSLVASTDTQYF. The DNA of the CDR3 is TGTGCCAGCAGCTTAGTGGCTAGCACAGATACGCAGTATTTT. Full variable domain (rest looked up from reference TRBV11-1 and TRBJ2-3): EAEVAQSPRYKITEKSQAVAFWCDPISGHATLYWYRQILGQGPELLVQFQDESVVDDSQLPKDRFSAERLKGVDSTLKIQPAELGDSAMYLCASSLVASTDTQYFGPGTRLTVL.